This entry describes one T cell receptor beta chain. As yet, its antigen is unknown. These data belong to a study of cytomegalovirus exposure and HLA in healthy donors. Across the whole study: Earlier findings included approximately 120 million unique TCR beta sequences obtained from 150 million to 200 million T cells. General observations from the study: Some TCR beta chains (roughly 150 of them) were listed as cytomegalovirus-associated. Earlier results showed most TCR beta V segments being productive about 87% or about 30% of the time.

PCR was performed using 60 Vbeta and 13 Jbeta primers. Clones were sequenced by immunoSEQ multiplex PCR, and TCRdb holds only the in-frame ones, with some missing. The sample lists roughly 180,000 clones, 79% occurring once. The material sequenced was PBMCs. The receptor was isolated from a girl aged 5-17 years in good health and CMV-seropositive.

CDR3: CASRRVGQGTNYGYTF. In DNA, the CDR3 is TGTGCCAGCCGTCGGGTAGGGCAGGGCACTAACTATGGCTACACCTTC. V usage is TRBV11-2 and J usage is TRBJ1-2; a weak D match, TRBD1 (5 bases). Trimming shortened V by 8 bases and J by 0 bases, and 19 bases separated the two germline ends. The germline V gene has CDR1 SGHAT and CDR2 FQNNGV. This CDR3 spans 16 amino acids.